Listed here is a single T cell receptor (beta chain). Its antigen is as yet unknown. This entry is derived from a study of OX40 agonist ivuxolimab in advanced cancers. Looking at the study overall: People who had prior anti-PD-1, anti-PD-L1 or anti-CTLA-4 therapy could take part, and approximately 43% had some. Three dose-escalation patients had partial responses: one with hepatocellular carcinoma and two with cutaneous melanoma. Findings of the study overall: The antigen specificity of the peripheral T cells (those that were expanded) was not determined.

TCRdb's table, derived via immunoSEQ multiplex PCR, lists solely in-frame clones and lacks some. The data show over 95,000 clones, more than 85% seen once. The length of the CDR3 is 15 residues. V was clipped by 6 bases and J by 1 base, with 13 bases between them. CDR1 is SNHLY, CDR2 FYNNEI, per germline. This material consisted of CD4+ or CD8+ T cells sorted from blood, taken in a trial of the OX40 agonist ivuxolimab. The sequence was obtained from an adult with an advanced solid tumor such as melanoma, head and neck, liver or kidney cancer. The chain links TRBV2 to TRBJ1-3; D gene uncertain. This CDR3 is CASRAQRNSGNTIYF. The CDR3 nucleotides are TGTGCCAGCAGGGCCCAGAGGAATTCTGGAAACACCATATATTTT.